This T cell receptor (beta chain) stems from a study (dated by TCRdb to 2012 to 2014). The germline V gene supplies CDR1 LGHNA and CDR2 YNFKEQ. The cysteine opens and the phenylalanine closes a CDR3 of 13 amino acids. Of all the DNA, just the CDR3 is kept, 39 bases in frame from base 1. The V end loses 1 base and the J end loses 6 bases, and a stretch of 10 bases separates them. This sample was sequenced with an Illumina Genome Analyzer IIx. In TCRdb, the public reads were trimmed at Q25 with fastp and aligned with MiXCR, with productive beta chains retained. Records with the same CDR3 protein are collapsed into one entry carrying the most frequent genes and DNA. This sample holds nearly 15,000 distinct CDR3 sequences; approximately 34% were observed only once. The top ten constitute around 15% of the sample. For this clonotype: This receptor's antigen is unknown. A read error may explain this, as a much larger clone is one base away.

The sequencing input was blood. The chain is encoded by TRBV4-2 joined to TRBJ2-7; the best D guess is TRBD1, with 5 bases matching. The TCR comes from a human donor. The CDR3: CASSQARTPEQYF. The bases are TGTGCCAGCAGCCAAGCACGGACACCCGAGCAGTACTTC.